These 5 T cell receptor beta chains came from one sample sequenced in a study. One entry per CDR3 protein results from TCRdb running MiXCR on the RT-PCR reads. Of 550,000 to 750,000 distinct CDR3 sequences listed, over 12% are singletons. Sequenced material: memory CD4+ T cells from blood. The receptors stem from a female donor in good health, serving as a healthy control.

This clonotype appeared many times. V usage is TRBV20-1 and J usage is TRBJ1-2, with a tentative D call TRBD1 (6 bases). This CDR3 contains 14 residues. The germline CDR1 and CDR2 sequences are DFQATT and SNEGSKA (reference sequence). V shed 3 bases and J shed 7 bases, with 18 bases lying between them. CDR3 in amino acids: CSASAPTGSGGYTF. The CDR3 nucleotides are TGCAGTGCTAGTGCCCCCACAGGGTCGGGTGGCTACACCTTC.

The V call is TRBV20-1, the J call TRBJ2-3; 9 nucleotides agree with TRBD2. With V trimmed by 0 bases and J by 7 bases, 8 bases remained unmatched. CDR1 DFQATT and CDR2 SNEGSKA come from the germline V gene (reference sequence). The CDR3 totals 15 residues. The CDR3 region is CSARDPGLAGNTQYF. CDR3 bases: TGCAGTGCTAGAGATCCTGGCCTAGCGGGAAATACGCAGTATTTT.

The table lists this clonotype with many counts. V gene TRBV7-2 combines with J gene TRBJ2-7; no firm D call. CDR1 and CDR2 from the germline V gene are SGHTA and FQGNSA. Between the trimmed V and J ends, which lost 6 bases and 2 bases, there was a span of 14 bases. The CDR3 totals 14 residues. The CDR3 here is CASRVGRETYEQYF. For the CDR3, the DNA is TGTGCCAGCAGAGTGGGCCGTGAGACCTACGAGCAGTACTTC. Full variable domain (remainder filled in from reference TRBV7-2 and TRBJ2-7): GAGVSQSPSNKVTEKGKDVELRCDPISGHTALYWYRQSLGQGLEFLIYFQGNSAPDKSGLPSDRFSAERTGGSVSTLTIQRTQQEDSAVYLCASRVGRETYEQYFGPGTRLTVT.

This clonotype was seen a handful of times. The chain links TRBV12-3 or TRBV12-4 to TRBJ1-5, with TRBD1 matching 8 bases. The CDR3 totals 15 residues. The V gene end was trimmed by 5 bases and the J gene end by 4 bases; junction bases not matched to a gene: 7. In nucleotides, the CDR3 is TGTGCCAGCAGTAGGGACAGGACTAATAATCAGCCCCAGCATTTT. Encoded protein: CASSRDRTNNQPQHF.

This clonotype was seen more than once but under ten times. The chain is built from TRBV28 and TRBJ1-2; D is undetermined. The CDR3 is 12 residues long. The V end lost 6 bases, the J end lost 7 bases, and 12 bases lay between the germline ends. Germline-derived CDR1 and CDR2 are MDHEN and SYDVKM. CDR3 sequence reads: CASRLAGFGYTF. The CDR3, as DNA: TGTGCCAGCAGGCTCGCGGGGTTTGGCTACACCTTC.